The subject of this entry is one TCR beta chain. This entry is derived from a study of T cell repertoires in cytomegalovirus infection. One entry per CDR3 protein, called by TCRdb with MiXCR from the reads. The sample consists of hundreds of thousands of distinct CDR3 sequences, 17% of them appearing once. CDR1 is SEHNR, CDR2 FQNEAQ, per germline (reference sequence). Germline trimming cut 4 bases from V and 5 bases from J; bases unmatched to any gene: 6. The CDR3 covers 14 residues. Input material: PBMCs. V and J are TRBV7-9 and TRBJ1-1; 8 bases map to TRBD1. The origin of this receptor is a human donor in good health (CMV status not recorded). Some clones in this sample may be carry-over from other donors' samples. DNA for the CDR3: TGTGCCAGCAGCTGCAGTACAGGGGGAACTGAAGCTTTCTTT. This sequence encodes CASSCSTGGTEAFF.